This TCR beta chain was sequenced during a study of human T cells and chemical hapten exposure. Study conclusions and caveats: Large CDR3 similarity clusters arose significantly more often from expanded TCRs than from controls.

Indicated time point: pre-sensitization, week 0. This sample's treatment: therapeutic diphenylcyclopropenone sensitization with weekly scalp DPC. TCRdb used MiXCR to reprocess the RACE reads, holding one entry per CDR3 protein. The data contain around 350,000 distinct CDR3 sequences, 5.5% of them singletons. This clonotype has more than one count but fewer than ten. Its antigen is still unknown. V lost 4 bases to trimming and J lost 6 bases; unmatched junction nucleotides: 6. In germline, CDR1 is KGHDR, CDR2 SFDVKD. The CDR3 length is 16 residues. The chain carries TRBV24-1 and TRBJ2-3; 13 nucleotides align to TRBD2. This sample comprised whole blood, obtained in connection with sensitization to the hapten diphenylcyclopropenone (DPC). The receptor was derived from a woman between 18 and 29 years old with alopecia areata. Some clones in this sample may be carry-over from other donors' samples. The CDR3 coding sequence is TGTGCCACCAGTGAACTAGCGGGGGGGACCTCCGATACGCAGTATTTT. It encodes CATSELAGGTSDTQYF.